The 3 T cell receptor beta chains reported below all come from one sample, sequenced in a study of radiotherapy plus CTLA-4 blockade in lung cancer. Assay: immunoSEQ multiplex PCR; the TCRdb copy retains only in-frame clones and omits some. Of tens of thousands of clones listed, around 79% are singletons. Source: peripheral blood, taken from a patient treated with radiotherapy plus ipilimumab. The source is a human donor with non-small cell lung cancer who had a complete response to radiotherapy plus ipilimumab.

V is TRBV7-9 and J is TRBJ2-1; D might be TRBD1 (6 bases). The CDR3 sequence is 13 residues long. The germline V gene has CDR1 SEHNR and CDR2 FQNEAQ (reference sequence). The V and J ends lost 5 bases and 5 bases respectively, with 10 bases between them. The CDR3 protein is CASSPRDNNEQFF. Here the CDR3 DNA reads TGTGCCAGCAGCCCCCGGGACAACAATGAGCAGTTCTTC.

The V and J genes are TRBV25-1 and TRBJ1-2; perhaps TRBD1 as D (5 bases). CDR3 size: 13 residues. V shed 5 bases and J shed 2 bases, with 9 bases lying between them. Per the germline V gene, CDR1 is MGHDK and CDR2 is SYGVNS. The CDR3 DNA is TGTGCCAGCAGTAAGGGGTTAAACTATGGCTACACCTTC. It translates to CASSKGLNYGYTF.

V and J are TRBV13 and TRBJ2-5; maybe TRBD1 (5 bases). This CDR3 region has 14 residues. V lost 6 bases and J lost 1, with 12 bases in between. CDR1 and CDR2 (germline): PRHDT, FYEKMQ (reference sequence). This CDR3 is CASSSNRFQETQYF. The CDR3 region has the DNA TGTGCCAGCAGTTCGAACAGGTTCCAAGAGACCCAGTACTTC.